Below, 5 T cell receptor beta chains from the same sample are listed, as sequenced in a study of T cell responses to AZD1222 COVID-19 vaccine. Libraries were prepared by immunoSEQ multiplex PCR; TCRdb keeps only in-frame clonotypes and omits some of them. Here the sample spans approximately 74,000 clones, nearly 85% being singletons. The sequences come from peripheral blood, collected on day 0 of AZD1222 vaccination. Receptors were obtained from an adult in good health.

V usage is TRBV9 and J usage is TRBJ1-2; D gene ambiguous. The CDR3 sequence is 13 residues long. V was cut by 0 bases and J by 8 bases, with 11 bases left in between. Germline-derived CDR1 and CDR2 are SGDLS and YYNGEE. CDR3 nucleotides: TGTGCCAGCAGCGTAGATAGGTCGGGGGGCTACACCTTC. This gives the protein CASSVDRSGGYTF.

The V gene is TRBV27, the J gene TRBJ1-2, with D perhaps TRBD1 (6 bases). CDR1 is MNHEY and CDR2 is SMNVEV in the germline V gene (reference sequence). Deletions cut 3 bases from V and 8 bases from J, with 19 bases between. CDR3 length: 15 amino acids. The CDR3 nucleotides read TGTGCCAGCAGTTTGAACTTCCACGGGGGCGGGGGCTACACCTTC. Its protein product is CASSLNFHGGGGYTF.

V usage is TRBV5-6 and J usage is TRBJ2-7; possible D gene TRBD1, 6 bases. The CDR3 has 14 amino acids. The V end lost 4 bases, the J end lost 4 bases, and 15 bases lay between the germline ends. Germline V lookup: CDR1 SGHDT, CDR2 YYEEEE. In nucleotides, the CDR3 is TGTGCCAGCAGCACGACGGGACACCTATACGAGCAGTACTTC. Residues: CASSTTGHLYEQYF. Supplemented by reference TRBV5-6 and TRBJ2-7, the full variable domain reads DAGVTQSPTHLIKTRGQQVTLRCSPKSGHDTVSWYQQALGQGPQFIFQYYEEEERQRGNFPDRFSGHQFPNYSSELNVNALLLGDSALYLCASSTTGHLYEQYFGPGTRLTVT.

This clone was seen only a few times. DNA for the CDR3: TGTGCCAGCAGGACAGGGGTTTTCTCTGGAAACACCATATATTTT. Residues: CASRTGVFSGNTIYF. The chain couples TRBV2 to TRBJ1-3; 8 bases fit TRBD1. CDR3 length: 15 residues. Germline V gene lookup returns CDR1 SNHLY and CDR2 FYNNEI. V shed 6 bases, J shed 0 bases, and the junction held 4 bases outside the gene matches.

V usage is TRBV9 and J usage is TRBJ1-3; 7 positions match TRBD1. In germline, CDR1 is SGDLS, CDR2 YYNGEE. There are 16 residues in the CDR3. Trimming at V came to 3 bases and at J to 0 bases, leaving 6 bases not matched to a gene. The CDR3 coding sequence is TGTGCCAGCAGCGACAGGGGCTCCCGCTCTGGAAACACCATATATTTT. It encodes CASSDRGSRSGNTIYF.